This entry concerns a single TCR beta chain. The data were obtained in a study of blood T cell repertoires in COVID-19. Study summary: Sources were T cells, B-cell-depleted T cells, or PBMCs; the material itself was cDNA or gDNA.

Sequencing used immunoSEQ multiplex PCR; TCRdb keeps in-frame clones, though not all of them. The table has about 130,000 clones, approximately 85% seen once; the top ten hold around 3%. The CDR3 contains 15 residues. CDR1 LNHDA and CDR2 SQIVND come from the germline V gene (reference sequence). V lost 6 bases and J lost 2; bases outside the gene matches: 9. Seattle's cohort entered during active infection and was followed longitudinally. This TCR was sampled from a woman of 80 years or more with COVID-19, enrolled during active disease. The V and J genes are TRBV19 and TRBJ2-5, with TRBD2 matching 7 bases. Sequenced input: peripheral blood. CDR3 DNA: TGTGCCAGTAGCCCTACCGGGACTATACAAGAGACCCAGTACTTC. Protein sequence: CASSPTGTIQETQYF.